Below are 17 T cell receptor beta chains sequenced from a single sample in a study of T-cell memory formation after mild COVID-19. TCRdb called the 5' RACE reads again in MiXCR, with one record for every CDR3 protein. The table shows approximately 260,000 distinct CDR3 sequences, with roughly a sixth occurring only once. The sequencing input was PBMCs or a T cell subset sorted from them (not recorded which). The origin of the receptors is a young man who had mild COVID-19 (a few samples of this study predate the infection). Cell type and time point are not known.

V is TRBV10-3 and J is TRBJ2-7; the match to TRBD2 covers 7 bases. The V gene's germline CDR1 is ENHRY and CDR2 SYGVKD. Germline trimming cut 0 bases from V and 4 bases from J; bases unmatched to any gene: 6. The CDR3 is 15 amino acids. The CDR3 nucleotides read TGTGCCATCAGTGAGTCCCGGGGGGATCCGTACGAGCAGTACTTC. Amino acids: CAISESRGDPYEQYF.

This clonotype was seen many times. The chain joins TRBV24-1 to TRBJ2-5, with D uncertain. Trimming shortened V by 9 bases and J by 2 bases, and 12 bases separated the two germline ends. CDR3 size: 13 residues. Germline V CDR1 and CDR2: KGHDR, SFDVKD. CDR3 bases: TGTGCCACCTCAGACCGCGGACAAGAGACCCAGTACTTC. Protein product: CATSDRGQETQYF.

This clonotype was counted a few times. V and J are TRBV20-1 and TRBJ2-7, with 7 bases that match TRBD1. The germline V gene encodes CDR1 DFQATT and CDR2 SNEGSKA (reference sequence). CDR3 length equals 15 residues. With 0 bases clipped from V and 4 bases from J, the junction kept 9 bases outside the gene matches. The CDR3 loop reads CSARDRLQGEYEQYF. The DNA for the CDR3 is TGCAGTGCTAGAGATCGGCTCCAGGGGGAGTACGAGCAGTACTTC.

This clonotype was seen a handful of times. The chain links TRBV12-3 or TRBV12-4 to TRBJ1-5; 7 nucleotides line up with TRBD1. The CDR3 totals 14 residues. Trimming took 3 bases from V and 9 from J; bases not matched to a gene: 8. CDR3 nucleotide sequence: TGTGCCAGCAGTTTGGGGACAGTTTTGGGGCCCCAGCATTTT. Translated, it gives CASSLGTVLGPQHF.

This clonotype was counted between two and nine times. The V call is TRBV5-1, the J call TRBJ2-3; D is ambiguous. The CDR3 spans 14 residues. The V and J ends lost 4 bases and 0 bases respectively, with 9 bases between them. Germline V CDR1 and CDR2: SGHRS, YFSETQ. This CDR3 reads CASSRSVSTDTQYF. The CDR3, as DNA: TGCGCCAGCAGCAGGTCGGTTAGCACAGATACGCAGTATTTT. Full variable domain (outside the CDR3, taken from reference TRBV5-1 and TRBJ2-3): KAGVTQTPRYLIKTRGQQVTLSCSPISGHRSVSWYQQTPGQGLQFLFEYFSETQRNKGNFPGRFSGRQFSNSRSEMNVSTLELGDSALYLCASSRSVSTDTQYFGPGTRLTVL.

This clonotype was seen repeatedly, ten times or more. The chain uses TRBV11-2 and TRBJ2-2, with TRBD2 as a possible D gene (6 bases). V was pared by 5 bases and J by 4 bases, with 20 bases between. This CDR3 has 17 residues. Germline assignment: CDR1 SGHAT and CDR2 FQNNGV. The CDR3 sequence: CASSNLRGGPGTGELFF. The CDR3 bases are TGTGCCAGCAGCAACTTGCGGGGAGGCCCGGGCACCGGGGAGCTGTTTTTT.

The sample holds a few counts of this clonotype. The chain links TRBV7-2 to TRBJ2-2; the D call may be TRBD1 or TRBD2 (6 bases each). V was pared by 6 bases and J by 5 bases, with 16 bases between. Germline V gene lookup returns CDR1 SGHTA and CDR2 FQGNSA. The CDR3 consists of 15 residues. The CDR3: CASRVWGAGTGELFF. The CDR3 nucleotides are TGTGCCAGCAGAGTTTGGGGGGCGGGTACCGGGGAGCTGTTTTTT.

In its sample, this clonotype was seen a few times. CDR3 in DNA: TGTGCCAGCAGCTACTACCCGGGACTAGCCGATCCCGCCGGGGAGCTGTTTTTT. This codes for CASSYYPGLADPAGELFF. The V call is TRBV5-8, the J call TRBJ2-2; 9 nucleotides align to TRBD2. This CDR3 is built from 18 residues. V lost 3 bases, J lost 6 bases, and 15 bases stayed unmatched. CDR1 is SGHTS and CDR2 is YDEGEE in the germline V gene.

The V and J genes are TRBV5-1 and TRBJ2-2; 8 bases are a match to TRBD1. The CDR3 is made up of 16 amino acids. Germline loops: CDR1 SGHRS, CDR2 YFSETQ. Trimming cost V 4 bases and J 0 bases; bases outside gene matches: 5. Here the CDR3 reads CASSMVQGANTGELFF. DNA for the CDR3: TGCGCCAGCAGCATGGTACAGGGGGCGAACACCGGGGAGCTGTTTTTT.

This clonotype was seen a few times. The rearrangement links TRBV7-2 to TRBJ1-4; D is ambiguous. CDR3 length: 14 amino acids. Trimming shortened V by 5 bases and J by 10 bases, and 17 bases separated the two germline ends. Germline loops: CDR1 SGHTA, CDR2 FQGNSA. The CDR3, as DNA: TGTGCCAGCAGCCTCGACGGCCGATTAGGAAAACTGTTTTTT. Residues: CASSLDGRLGKLFF.

The chain employs TRBV4-3 and TRBJ2-3; possibly TRBD1 or TRBD2 for D (6 bases each). Germline lookup yields CDR1 LGHNA and CDR2 YSLEER. The ends were cut back, 4 bases at V and 0 bases at J, with 17 bases in the middle. This CDR3 is 17 amino acids long. Here the CDR3 DNA reads TGCGCCAGCAGCCCAATGGAGAGGGGGGAGAGCACAGATACGCAGTATTTT. Amino acids: CASSPMERGESTDTQYF.

The J gene is TRBJ1-2, the V gene TRBV20-1; the D is unclear. V was trimmed by 5 bases and J by 0 bases, leaving 7 bases between them. The germline CDR1 and CDR2 sequences are DFQATT and SNEGSKA (reference sequence). The CDR3 has 12 residues. The CDR3 region has the DNA TGCAGTGCTCCAGCGCCTAACTATGGCTACACCTTC. The encoded protein is CSAPAPNYGYTF.

This clonotype turned up a few times. V is TRBV5-4 and J is TRBJ2-7; no reliable D call. The germline gives CDR1 SGHNT, CDR2 YYREEE (reference sequence). The CDR3 runs to 13 residues. Trimming took off 2 bases at V and 0 bases at J, with 6 bases between the two ends. In DNA, the CDR3 is TGTGCCAGCAGCTTAGACACCTCCTACGAGCAGTACGTC. Protein: CASSLDTSYEQYV.

This clonotype was detected a few times. The CDR3 loop is CASSRSGTSNQPQHF. The CDR3 nucleotides are TGTGCCAGCAGCAGGTCAGGGACGAGCAATCAGCCCCAGCATTTT. This rearrangement joins TRBV7-9 to TRBJ1-5, with D possibly TRBD1 on 5 matching bases. Per germline, CDR1 SEHNR and CDR2 FQNEAQ (reference sequence). CDR3 length: 15 amino acids. Trimming stripped 5 bases from V and 1 base from J, with 12 bases between.

This clonotype has just a few counts. The gene calls are TRBV27 and TRBJ2-5, with 12 bases lining up with TRBD2. V trimming: 6 bases; J trimming: 5 bases; junction bases outside the gene matches: 7. This CDR3 comprises 15 residues. The germline CDR1 and CDR2 sequences are MNHEY and SMNVEV (reference sequence). DNA for the CDR3: TGTGCCAGCAGCGCAACTAGCGGGGGGATGGAGACCCAGTACTTC. It codes for CASSATSGGMETQYF.

This rearrangement joins TRBV4-1 to TRBJ2-1; 10 bases match TRBD2. Germline assignment: CDR1 MGHRA and CDR2 YSYEKL. CDR3 length: 15 residues. The trim removed 1 base at V and 5 bases at J, leaving 2 bases unmatched. CDR3 in amino acids: CASSQASGGHNEQFF. The CDR3, as DNA: TGCGCCAGCAGCCAAGCTAGCGGGGGTCACAATGAGCAGTTCTTC.

This clonotype showed up just a few times. The chain combines TRBV25-1 with TRBJ2-1, with TRBD2 matching 7 bases. Germline lookup yields CDR1 MGHDK and CDR2 SYGVNS. V trimming: 3 bases; J trimming: 5 bases; junction bases outside the gene matches: 4. This CDR3 is built from 14 residues. CDR3 loop: CASSESGVNNEQFF. The CDR3 bases are TGTGCCAGCAGTGAGAGCGGGGTTAACAATGAGCAGTTCTTC.